This T cell receptor (beta chain) was documented in a study of T cell clones after liver transplantation. About the study: Liver transplant recipients had immunosuppression withdrawal attempted within 2 years.

Libraries were prepared by immunoSEQ multiplex PCR; TCRdb keeps only in-frame clonotypes and omits some of them. The sample carries about 33,000 clones, 90% to 95% recorded once. Germline CDR1 reads SEHNR; CDR2 reads FQNEAQ (reference sequence). Trimming at V came to 5 bases and at J to 4 bases, leaving 6 bases not matched to a gene. This CDR3 contains 14 residues. The clonotype comes from a human patient who received a liver transplant. The graft donor may be the source of some T cells. The sample here was CD8+ T cells from blood, taken 12 months after liver transplant. The J gene is TRBJ1-1, the V gene TRBV7-9; TRBD1 agrees at 8 bases. CDR3 in amino acids: CASSTGQGGTEAFF. The CDR3 DNA follows: TGTGCCAGCAGCACAGGACAGGGAGGCACTGAAGCTTTCTTT.